Each of the 2 T cell receptor beta chains below was sequenced from the same sample in a study of blood T cell repertoires in COVID-19. Using immunoSEQ multiplex PCR, the repertoire was profiled, and TCRdb retains in-frame clones only, with some absent. The data contain 200,000 to 300,000 clones, more than 75% of them seen just once; the ten biggest clones take up around 2.9%. Sample: peripheral blood. Receptors were obtained from a woman aged 30 to 39 who had recovered from COVID-19.

This clone appeared a single time. This chain links TRBV6-1 with TRBJ2-4; TRBD1 aligns across 9 bases. Germline CDR1 reads MNHNS; CDR2 reads SASEGT. V trimming: 1 base; J trimming: 11 bases; junction bases outside the gene matches: 6. The length of the CDR3 is 14 residues. The CDR3 protein is CASSEDRDRELQYF. CDR3 nucleotide sequence: TGTGCCAGCAGTGAAGACCGGGACAGGGAGCTTCAGTACTTC.

The V call is TRBV5-1, the J call TRBJ2-3; 11 bases map to TRBD2. Germline V gives CDR1 SGHRS, CDR2 YFSETQ. The CDR3 has 16 residues. With 0 bases clipped from V and 4 bases from J, the junction kept 4 bases outside the gene matches. CDR3 region: CASSLVAGGRSDTQYF. CDR3 DNA sequence: TGCGCCAGCAGCTTGGTAGCGGGGGGGCGTTCAGATACGCAGTATTTT.